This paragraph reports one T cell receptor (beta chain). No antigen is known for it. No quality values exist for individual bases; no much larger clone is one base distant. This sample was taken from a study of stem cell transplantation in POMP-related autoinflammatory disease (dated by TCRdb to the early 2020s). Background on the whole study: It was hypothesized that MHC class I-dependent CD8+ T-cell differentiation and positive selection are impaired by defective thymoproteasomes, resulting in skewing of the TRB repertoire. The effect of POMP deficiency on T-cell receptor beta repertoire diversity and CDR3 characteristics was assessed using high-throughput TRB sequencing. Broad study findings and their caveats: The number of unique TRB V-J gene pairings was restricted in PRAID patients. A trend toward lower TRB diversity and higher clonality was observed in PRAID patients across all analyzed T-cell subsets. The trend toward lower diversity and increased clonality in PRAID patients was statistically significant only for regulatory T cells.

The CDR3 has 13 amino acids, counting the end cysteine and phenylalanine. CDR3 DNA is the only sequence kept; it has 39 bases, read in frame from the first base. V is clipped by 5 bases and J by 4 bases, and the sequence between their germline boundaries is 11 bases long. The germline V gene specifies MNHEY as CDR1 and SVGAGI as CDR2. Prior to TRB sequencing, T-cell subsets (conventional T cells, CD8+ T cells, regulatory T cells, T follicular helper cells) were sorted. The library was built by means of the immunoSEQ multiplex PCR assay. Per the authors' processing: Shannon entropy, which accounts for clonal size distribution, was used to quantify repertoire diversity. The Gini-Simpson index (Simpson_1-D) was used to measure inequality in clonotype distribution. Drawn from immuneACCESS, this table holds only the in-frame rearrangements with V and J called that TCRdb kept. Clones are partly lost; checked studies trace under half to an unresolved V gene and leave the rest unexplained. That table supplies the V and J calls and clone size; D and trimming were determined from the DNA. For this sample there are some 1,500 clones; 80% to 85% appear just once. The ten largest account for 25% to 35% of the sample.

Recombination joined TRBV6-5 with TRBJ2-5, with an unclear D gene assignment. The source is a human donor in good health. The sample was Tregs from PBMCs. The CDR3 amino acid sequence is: CASSPGEGETQYF. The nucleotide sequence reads TGTGCCAGCAGTCCTGGGGAAGGAGAGACCCAGTACTTC.